These T cell receptor beta chains were read from a single sample in a study of Ad26.COV2.S vaccination and SARS-CoV-2 variants. TCRdb's table, derived via immunoSEQ multiplex PCR, lists solely in-frame clones and lacks some. The sample includes fewer than 400,000 clones, about 86% seen only once; the top ten take 1.5% to 2.5%. Source: peripheral blood, taken in a trial of Ad26.COV2.S vaccine versus placebo. The receptors derive from a person aged 18-65 years who received the Ad26.COV2.S COVID-19 vaccine or a placebo. Both conserved end residues are part of each CDR3. A D gene is named only where the DNA matches it firmly.

j_call v_call d_call cdr3_aa
TRBJ2-7 TRBV10-2 TRBD2 CASSDRGTSLREQYF
TRBJ1-5 TRBV4-1 . CASSQVRLSNQPQHF
TRBJ1-4 TRBV19 . CASSIGGTGNEKLFF
TRBJ1-5 TRBV6-5 TRBD1 CASRSQGAADQPQHF
TRBJ2-7 TRBV30 TRBD1 CAWSVWGQGGTYEQYF
TRBJ2-3 TRBV7-2 TRBD2 CASSRGRVGRDTQYF
TRBJ2-3 TRBV9 . CASSVIGVHTDTQYF
TRBJ1-6 TRBV6-2/TRBV6-3 . CASSSGVRSPLHF
TRBJ1-1 TRBV29-1 . CSVEGRVMNTEAFF
TRBJ1-1 TRBV4-1 . CASSQDGRGGLNTEAFF
TRBJ1-1 TRBV7-9 TRBD1 CASKLPRGRGGTEAFF
TRBJ1-5 TRBV3-1/TRBV3-2 . CASSQGSRNSNQPQHF
TRBJ1-1 TRBV6-6 . CASRGGETEAFF
TRBJ2-2 TRBV7-9 . CASSPNTGELFF
TRBJ2-2 TRBV2 TRBD2 CASRKLAGAANTGELFF
TRBJ2-3 TRBV29-1 TRBD2 CSVEGVSGGDTSSTDTQYF
TRBJ1-6 TRBV25-1 . CASSSGGDNSPLHF
TRBJ1-1 TRBV27 . CASSLRAGLFNTEAFF
TRBJ1-6 TRBV5-1 . CASSFQVNSPLHF
TRBJ2-6 TRBV18 TRBD2 CASSPVGGNGANVLTF
TRBJ2-5 TRBV3-1/TRBV3-2 . CASSGGTTGQAKETQYF
TRBJ2-3 TRBV5-1 . CASSGGGTDTQYF
TRBJ2-1 TRBV3-1/TRBV3-2 . CASSQDSRYYEQFF
TRBJ2-7 TRBV3-1/TRBV3-2 . CASTPPQGGATYEQYF
TRBJ2-6 TRBV7-9 . CASSPTLVGANVLTF
TRBJ2-3 TRBV30 . CAWSSWAGGTTDTQYF
TRBJ1-2 TRBV19 TRBD1 CASSQTGTGGYGYTF
TRBJ1-2 TRBV19 TRBD1 CASSSRDSYYGYTF
TRBJ2-5 TRBV7-2 . CASSRWADQETQYF
TRBJ2-3 TRBV5-1 . CASSLAGGPTDTQYF
TRBJ2-7 TRBV7-2 . CASSLGRGLFYEQYF
TRBJ1-2 TRBV7-6 TRBD1 CASSLGPGQYYGYTF
TRBJ1-2 TRBV7-2 TRBD1 CASSQGQSHTF
TRBJ1-2 TRBV30 . CAWSKDKNYGYTF
TRBJ1-5 TRBV19 . CASSKTGTNQPQHF
TRBJ1-4 TRBV19 . CASSMQAPNEKLFF
TRBJ2-7 TRBV9 TRBD1 CASSARDSTSYEQYF
TRBJ1-5 TRBV6-5 . CASAVLEQPQHF
TRBJ2-1 TRBV9 TRBD2 CASSASTSGPREQFF